This T cell receptor beta chain was documented in a study of T cell repertoires in cytomegalovirus infection. On the study more broadly: Shared public TCR beta signatures pointed to both CMV infection and a matching HLA type. General study findings and limits: The ex vivo response was dominated by HLA-C-restricted CMV-specific TCR beta clonotypes.

CDR3 length equals 15 residues. The germline gives CDR1 SGHRS, CDR2 YFSETQ. V dropped 0 bases and J dropped 5; count of bases not matched to a gene: 5. Notes on this clonotype: Its antigen is undetermined.

TCRdb analysed the reads with MiXCR anew, one entry per CDR3 protein. The sample holds over 300,000 distinct CDR3 sequences, more than 9% seen once. The sequencing input was PBMCs. This TCR derives from a human donor in good health (CMV status not recorded). Some clones in this sample may be carry-over from other donors' samples. V gene TRBV5-1 combines with J gene TRBJ2-7; 10 nucleotides match TRBD1. The CDR3 is CASSLGSGQGNEQYF. The CDR3 nucleotides read TGCGCCAGCAGCTTGGGGTCGGGACAGGGGAACGAGCAGTACTTC.